These T cell receptor beta chains were read from a single sample in a study of early T cells in non-severe SARS-CoV-2 infection. TCRdb reprocessed the 5' RACE reads with MiXCR, giving one entry per CDR3 protein. The sample includes tens of thousands of distinct CDR3 sequences, 4% to 4.5% seen only once; the top ten take roughly 5.5%. Input material: whole blood. The receptor set was obtained from an adult who was a healthcare worker with PCR-confirmed SARS-CoV-2 infection or an uninfected control (not recorded which). CDR3s include the opening cysteine and the closing phenylalanine or tryptophan. A D gene is named only where the DNA matches it firmly. Clone sizes are given selectively: once, few, many, or a class where the clone is expanded.

j_call: TRBJ2-5; d_call: .; clone_size: few; v_call: TRBV11-2; cdr3_aa: CASSSWTNGDQETQYF; cdr3_nt: TGTGCCAGCAGCTCCTGGACGAACGGGGACCAAGAGACCCAGTACTTC
j_call: TRBJ2-3; d_call: TRBD2; clone_size: many; v_call: TRBV19; cdr3_aa: CASGLAGPDTQYF; cdr3_nt: TGTGCCAGCGGACTAGCGGGTCCAGATACGCAGTATTTT
j_call: TRBJ1-1; d_call: .; clone_size: .; v_call: TRBV5-4; cdr3_aa: CASSLAGREAFF; cdr3_nt: TGTGCCAGCAGCTTGGCTGGGAGAGAAGCTTTCTTT
j_call: TRBJ1-2; d_call: .; clone_size: medium-sized; v_call: TRBV20-1; cdr3_aa: CSAQVQGNYGYTF; cdr3_nt: TGCAGTGCCCAAGTACAGGGCAACTATGGCTACACCTTC
j_call: TRBJ1-1; d_call: TRBD1; clone_size: many; v_call: TRBV20-1; cdr3_aa: CSANGQGAKAFF; cdr3_nt: TGCAGTGCCAACGGACAGGGAGCGAAAGCTTTCTTT
j_call: TRBJ1-2; d_call: .; clone_size: many; v_call: TRBV7-6; cdr3_aa: CASSLATGLNYGYTF; cdr3_nt: TGTGCCAGCAGCTTGGCGACAGGTCTAAACTATGGCTACACCTTC
j_call: TRBJ2-7; d_call: TRBD1; clone_size: many; v_call: TRBV28; cdr3_aa: CASRVDRAGAYEQYF; cdr3_nt: TGTGCCAGCAGGGTAGACAGGGCCGGGGCCTACGAGCAGTACTTC
j_call: TRBJ2-2; d_call: .; clone_size: many; v_call: TRBV20-1; cdr3_aa: CSARDGGSGGELFF; cdr3_nt: TGCAGTGCTAGAGACGGGGGATCGGGCGGGGAGCTGTTTTTT
j_call: TRBJ1-6; d_call: .; clone_size: many; v_call: TRBV15; cdr3_aa: CATSTTGITNSPLHF; cdr3_nt: TGTGCCACCAGCACCACAGGGATCACCAATTCACCCCTCCACTTT
j_call: TRBJ2-3; d_call: .; clone_size: .; v_call: TRBV5-1; cdr3_aa: CASSSNSGASTDTQYF; cdr3_nt: TGCGCCAGCAGCTCGAACTCGGGGGCTAGCACAGATACGCAGTATTTT